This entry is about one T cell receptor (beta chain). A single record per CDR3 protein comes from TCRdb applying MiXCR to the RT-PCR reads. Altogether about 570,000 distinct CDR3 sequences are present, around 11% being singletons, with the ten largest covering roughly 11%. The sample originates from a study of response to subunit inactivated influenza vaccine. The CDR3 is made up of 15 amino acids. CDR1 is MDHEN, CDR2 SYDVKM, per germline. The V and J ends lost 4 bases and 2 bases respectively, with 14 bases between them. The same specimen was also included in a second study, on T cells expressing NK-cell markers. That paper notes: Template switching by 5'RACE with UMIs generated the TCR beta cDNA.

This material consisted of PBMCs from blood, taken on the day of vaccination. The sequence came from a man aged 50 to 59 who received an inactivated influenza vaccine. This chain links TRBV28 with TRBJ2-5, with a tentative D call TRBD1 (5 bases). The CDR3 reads CASSSEQETQETQYF. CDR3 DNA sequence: TGTGCCAGCAGTTCCGAACAGGAGACTCAAGAGACCCAGTACTTC.